This T cell receptor beta chain comes out of a study of T cell responses to AZD1222 COVID-19 vaccine. On the study more broadly: Recipients boosted at about 4 weeks or about 12 weeks are pooled.

As to this clone: The antigen is undetermined.

The table came from immunoSEQ multiplex PCR; TCRdb's copy has only in-frame clones and leaves some out. The table includes 100,000 to 150,000 clones, about 90% detected once. Broader study findings: Donors were largely white British and mainly female; clonal diversity was possibly underestimated. An increase in Spike-specific TCR breadth and depth was observed after two AZD1222 doses. Spike as a whole was targeted by vaccine-associated CD4 TCRs, dominant at 160-218 and 743-854.

The receptor was derived from an adult in good health. Source: peripheral blood, taken on day 0 of AZD1222 vaccination.

CDR3 sequence reads: CAISESSVHRNSPLHF. CDR3 DNA: TGTGCCATCAGTGAGTCCTCGGTGCACAGAAATTCACCCCTCCACTTT. V is TRBV10-3 and J is TRBJ1-6, with D unresolved. This CDR3 is built from 16 residues. The germline CDR1 and CDR2 sequences are ENHRY and SYGVKD. V was shortened by 0 bases and J by 7 bases, with 13 bases between the two germline ends.